This passage covers 16 T cell receptor beta chains from one sample sequenced in a study of T cell changes during pregnancy in multiple sclerosis. TCRdb's table, derived via immunoSEQ multiplex PCR, lists solely in-frame clones and lacks some. The data contain 45,000 to 55,000 clones, 88% of them singletons. Sample: CD4+ T cells from peripheral blood mononuclear cells, taken in the second trimester of pregnancy. The source of these receptors is a female donor with multiple sclerosis, enrolled in a pregnancy study.

The V and J genes are TRBV5-1 and TRBJ2-3, with D hard to call. Germline V gene data show CDR1 as SGHRS and CDR2 as YFSETQ. CDR3 size: 13 residues. V was clipped by 1 base and J by 3 bases, with 6 bases between them. CDR3 DNA sequence: TGCGCCAGCAGCTTGCCAGAAACAGATACGCAGTATTTT. Translation gives CASSLPETDTQYF.

This chain links TRBV9 with TRBJ1-1, with D unclear. The CDR3 totals 15 residues. CDR1 SGDLS and CDR2 YYNGEE come from the germline V gene. The V end was cut by 3 bases, the J end by 1 base, with 13 bases between. The CDR3 nucleotides are TGTGCCAGCAGCGGGCCCCCCGCCGAGAACACTGAAGCTTTCTTT. Translated: CASSGPPAENTEAFF.

CDR3 sequence reads: CASSRAGTGGLEQYF. CDR3 nucleotide sequence: TGCGCCAGCAGCCGAGCCGGGACAGGGGGCCTCGAGCAGTACTTC. The rearrangement joins TRBV5-1 to TRBJ2-7; 12 positions agree with TRBD1. Germline CDR1 is SGHRS and CDR2 is YFSETQ. V shed 4 bases, J shed 6 bases, and the junction held 8 bases outside the gene matches. The CDR3 runs 15 residues.

The V gene is TRBV7-9, the J gene TRBJ2-7, with 8 bases aligning to TRBD2. V lost 11 bases and J lost 1; bases outside the gene matches: 7. Germline CDR1 is SEHNR and CDR2 is FQNEAQ (reference sequence). The CDR3 totals 13 residues. DNA for the CDR3: TGTGCCGGCCGGAGCGGGAGATCCTACGAGCAGTACTTC. It specifies CAGRSGRSYEQYF.

The chain is built from TRBV30 and TRBJ2-3; D is uncertain. The CDR3 is 11 amino acids. The V gene's germline CDR1 is GTSNPN and CDR2 SVGIG (reference sequence). The V and J ends lost 4 bases and 6 bases respectively, with 8 bases between them. CDR3 nucleotide sequence: TGTGCCTGGACCCTCTATGATACGCAGTATTTT. Amino acid sequence: CAWTLYDTQYF.

The genes are TRBV19 and TRBJ1-1, with 8 bases aligning to TRBD1. Losses at the gene ends were 1 base for V and 5 bases for J; bases not matched to a gene: 3. This CDR3 comprises 14 residues. Germline V CDR1 and CDR2: LNHDA, SQIVND (reference sequence). CDR3 loop: CASSIVQGATEAFF. The CDR3 DNA follows: TGTGCCAGTAGTATAGTGCAGGGGGCGACTGAAGCTTTCTTT.

V is TRBV12-5 and J is TRBJ2-7, with a weak D call TRBD2 (6 bases). Trimming cost V 2 bases and J 5 bases, with 25 bases left between them. Per the germline V gene, CDR1 is LGHNT and CDR2 is FRNRAP. This CDR3 has 18 residues. In DNA form, the CDR3 reads TGTGCTAGTGGTTTGCCTACCGGTGGGAGGTCTAGGCATGACGAGCAGTACTTC. Its translation is CASGLPTGGRSRHDEQYF.

This chain connects TRBV10-3 to TRBJ2-7; 8 bases map to TRBD2. V lost 3 bases to trimming and J lost 2 bases; unmatched junction nucleotides: 6. The CDR3 runs 15 residues. Germline lookup yields CDR1 ENHRY and CDR2 SYGVKD. CDR3 amino acids: CAISDRAGATYEQYF. The CDR3 DNA sequence: TGTGCCATCAGTGATAGAGCGGGAGCGACCTACGAGCAGTACTTC.

This clone was observed once. The chain couples TRBV10-2 to TRBJ2-2; 12 nucleotides agree with TRBD2. The CDR3 has 13 amino acids. The J segment lost 8 bases and the V segment lost 8 bases, leaving 3 bases of the junction unmatched. CDR1 and CDR2 from the germline V gene are WSHSY and SAAADI. CDR3 protein: CASGLAGWGELFF. CDR3 nucleotides: TGCGCCAGCGGACTAGCGGGATGGGGGGAGCTGTTTTTT.

This sequence joins TRBV7-9 and TRBJ2-1, with 10 positions matching TRBD2. J lost 5 bases, V lost 6 bases, and 7 bases had no gene match. Germline CDR1 SEHNR, CDR2 FQNEAQ (reference sequence). There are 15 residues in the CDR3. The CDR3 nucleotides are TGTGCCAGCAGAAATATAGCGGGGGGAGACAATGAGCAGTTCTTC. It specifies CASRNIAGGDNEQFF. The variable domain in full, completed from reference TRBV7-9 and TRBJ2-1, reads DTGVSQNPRHKITKRGQNVTFRCDPISEHNRLYWYRQTLGQGPEFLTYFQNEAQLEKSRLLSDRFSAERPKGSFSTLEIQRTEQGDSAMYLCASRNIAGGDNEQFFGPGTRLTVL.

V is TRBV7-2 and J is TRBJ2-1, with 7 bases aligning to TRBD2. The CDR3 sequence is 14 residues long. J lost 4 bases, V lost 4 bases, and 4 bases had no gene match. Germline-derived CDR1 and CDR2 are SGHTA and FQGNSA. As DNA, the CDR3 is TGTGCCAGCAGCTCCCTAGCGGCATACAATGAGCAGTTCTTC. It encodes CASSSLAAYNEQFF.

The chain has TRBV18 and TRBJ1-4, with 9 bases fitting TRBD1. This CDR3 comprises 17 residues. With 3 bases clipped from V and 7 bases from J, the junction kept 12 bases outside the gene matches. Germline V CDR1 and CDR2: KGHSH, LQKENI. CDR3 nucleotides: TGTGCCAGCTCACCCGGCGAGTTACAGGGGGCGCTTGAAAAACTGTTTTTT. It specifies CASSPGELQGALEKLFF.

In nucleotides, the CDR3 is TGTGCCAGTAGTAATGACAGGGCAGGGGAGACCCAGTACTTC. Protein product: CASSNDRAGETQYF. This chain joins TRBV19 and TRBJ2-5; 7 nucleotides agree with TRBD1. There are 14 residues in the CDR3. Germline CDR1 reads LNHDA; CDR2 reads SQIVND (reference sequence). V dropped 4 bases and J dropped 5; count of bases not matched to a gene: 7.

The chain recombines TRBV2 with TRBJ1-5; 11 bases line up with TRBD1. V dropped 6 bases and J dropped 5; count of bases not matched to a gene: 6. The germline V gene has CDR1 SNHLY and CDR2 FYNNEI. This CDR3 region has 15 residues. CDR3 DNA sequence: TGTGCCAGCAGCTGGGACAGGGGGTTCGATCAGCCCCAGCATTTT. It is translated as CASSWDRGFDQPQHF.

This clone was seen a handful of times. CDR3 sequence: CASSYSRAADQPQHF. The CDR3 bases are TGTGCCAGCAGTTACTCCAGGGCAGCTGATCAGCCCCAGCATTTT. The J gene is TRBJ1-5, the V gene TRBV6-6; TRBD1 is a possible D gene (5 bases). V shed 0 bases and J shed 5 bases, with 11 bases lying between them. The CDR3 sequence is 15 residues long. Germline CDR1 and CDR2: MNHNY and SVGAGI (reference sequence).

DNA for the CDR3: TGTGCCAGCAGGACTGCAGGGGGCTCCTACAATGAGCAGTTCTTC. Its translation: CASRTAGGSYNEQFF. The chain joins TRBV2 to TRBJ2-1; 7 nucleotides line up with TRBD1. J gave up 0 bases and V 6 bases, and 5 bases lay outside the gene matches. The CDR3 has 15 residues. Germline V lookup: CDR1 SNHLY, CDR2 FYNNEI.